This TCR beta chain was profiled in a study of CD8 T cells in Susac syndrome. With random hexamers, reverse transcription was performed on about 0.45 to 1 ug of RNA. Amplification of TCR beta CDR3 by immunoSEQ multiplex PCR spanned 54 Vbeta and 13 Jbeta. TCRdb analysed the immunoSEQ multiplex PCR reads with MiXCR anew, one entry per CDR3 protein. The sample records approximately 160,000 distinct CDR3 sequences, 80% to 95% being singletons. Germline values: CDR1 MNHEY, CDR2 SVGEGT. V shed 6 bases and J shed 1 base, with 22 bases lying between them. The CDR3 sequence is 18 residues long. The gene calls are TRBV6-2 or TRBV6-3 and TRBJ2-1; D perhaps matches TRBD1 (6 bases). What was sequenced was CD4+ T cells from PBMCs. The receptor was isolated from a human donor in good health. CDR3 region: CASSHRTVEVLSYNEQFF. The CDR3 DNA reads TGTGCCAGCAGCCATCGGACAGTAGAGGTCTTATCCTACAATGAGCAGTTCTTC.